These 8 T cell receptor beta chains came from one sample sequenced in a study of T cells after yellow fever vaccination. Each CDR3 protein gets one entry after TCRdb re-called the 5' RACE reads with MiXCR. The sample has under 150,000 distinct CDR3 sequences; roughly 8.2% are singletons. This specimen was CD4+ T cells sorted from PBMCs, taken 5 days after the yellow fever booster vaccination. These receptors all come from a man younger than 40 who received the YFV17D yellow fever vaccine.

There are many counts of this clonotype. The chain is built from TRBV20-1 and TRBJ2-4, with 9 bases that match TRBD2. Per germline, CDR1 DFQATT and CDR2 SNEGSKA (reference sequence). The CDR3 loop spans 14 amino acids. Trimming removed 5 bases from V and 1 base from J; junction bases left unmatched: 3. CDR3 DNA: TGCAGTGCTCAAGCGGGAGGCGCCAAAAACATTCAGTACTTC. Its protein product is CSAQAGGAKNIQYF.

The CDR3 here is CASRLLGLNEQFF. CDR3 in DNA: TGTGCCAGCAGGCTTCTCGGGTTAAATGAGCAGTTCTTC. The chain is built from TRBV3-1 and TRBJ2-1, with D hard to call. Germline-derived CDR1 and CDR2 are LGHDT and YNNKEL (reference sequence). CDR3 length: 13 amino acids. The V end lost 6 bases, the J end lost 7 bases, and 13 bases lay between the germline ends.

The V and J genes are TRBV27 and TRBJ1-1, with TRBD1 as a possible D gene (6 bases). From germline, CDR1 is MNHEY and CDR2 SMNVEV (reference sequence). Trimming left V 7 bases short and J 1 base short, with 13 bases between. The CDR3 has 14 amino acids. CDR3 sequence reads: CASMWGHGNTEAFF. Written as DNA, the CDR3 is TGTGCCAGCATGTGGGGGCACGGGAACACTGAAGCTTTCTTT.

The table lists this clonotype with many counts. This chain joins TRBV5-1 and TRBJ2-1; 10 bases fit TRBD1. V lost 4 bases and J lost 6; bases outside the gene matches: 4. Germline V gene sequence: CDR1 SGHRS, CDR2 YFSETQ. CDR3 size: 14 residues. CDR3: CASSRDRGGNEQFF. The CDR3 coding sequence is TGCGCCAGCAGCCGGGACAGGGGTGGCAATGAGCAGTTCTTC.

This clonotype was counted ten times or more. This chain links TRBV5-1 with TRBJ2-7; 7 bases align to TRBD2. CDR1 SGHRS and CDR2 YFSETQ come from the germline V gene. The CDR3 runs 14 residues. The V segment lost 7 bases and the J segment 3 bases; nucleotides outside the gene matches: 10. The CDR3 region is CASRPGGNYYEQYF. The CDR3 DNA reads as TGCGCCAGCCGCCCGGGGGGAAACTACTACGAGCAGTACTTC.

CDR3 DNA sequence: TGTGCCAGTAGTCCGGAGCGGCCTGGGGCCAACGTCCTGACTTTC. Protein product: CASSPERPGANVLTF. V gene TRBV19 combines with J gene TRBJ2-6, with a possible D match to TRBD2 (5 bases). Germline V gives CDR1 LNHDA, CDR2 SQIVND (reference sequence). The germline V and J ends were trimmed by 5 bases and 2 bases, with 10 bases remaining between them. The CDR3 runs to 15 residues.

Ten or more counts support this clonotype. The gene calls are TRBV6-5 and TRBJ2-7; a weak D match, TRBD2 (6 bases). The V gene lost 6 bases and the J gene lost 3 bases, with 18 bases spanning the gap. Germline-derived CDR1 and CDR2 are MNHEY and SVGAGI. The CDR3 covers 15 residues. The CDR3 region has the DNA TGTGCCAGCAGCCAATCCGGGAGCAGTTTCTACGAGCAGTACTTC. This sequence encodes CASSQSGSSFYEQYF.

This rearrangement joins TRBV23-1 to TRBJ2-2; no clear D. TRBV23-1 belongs to the ORF category, with a function that is uncertain. CDR3 length: 14 amino acids. The V end was cut by 4 bases, the J end by 5 bases, with 11 bases between. This chain's CDR3 is CASSPSARTGELFF. The CDR3 nucleotides are TGCGCCAGCAGTCCGTCGGCTCGGACCGGGGAGCTGTTTTTT.